What follows is one TCR beta chain and its context. The data were obtained in a study of blood T cells in healthy people across ages. This CDR3 spans 18 amino acids. Germline V gene lookup returns CDR1 DFQATT and CDR2 SNEGSKA (reference sequence). V lost 3 bases and J lost 2; bases outside the gene matches: 15. Using a J-beta primer mix together with a sample-barcoded 5' primer, a second PCR was run for roughly 7 to 11 cycles. One entry per CDR3 protein, called by TCRdb with MiXCR from the 5' RACE reads. The repertoire holds 650,000 to 1,000,000 distinct CDR3 sequences, with about 36% as singletons. This TCR was recovered from a man between 18 and 29 years old in good health. The specimen sequenced was blood. J is TRBJ2-3 and V is TRBV20-1; 9 bases are shared with TRBD2. CDR3 loop: CSASRQIAGVLPTDTQYF. The CDR3 bases are TGCAGTGCTAGTCGTCAAATAGCGGGGGTCCTCCCCACAGATACGCAGTATTTT.